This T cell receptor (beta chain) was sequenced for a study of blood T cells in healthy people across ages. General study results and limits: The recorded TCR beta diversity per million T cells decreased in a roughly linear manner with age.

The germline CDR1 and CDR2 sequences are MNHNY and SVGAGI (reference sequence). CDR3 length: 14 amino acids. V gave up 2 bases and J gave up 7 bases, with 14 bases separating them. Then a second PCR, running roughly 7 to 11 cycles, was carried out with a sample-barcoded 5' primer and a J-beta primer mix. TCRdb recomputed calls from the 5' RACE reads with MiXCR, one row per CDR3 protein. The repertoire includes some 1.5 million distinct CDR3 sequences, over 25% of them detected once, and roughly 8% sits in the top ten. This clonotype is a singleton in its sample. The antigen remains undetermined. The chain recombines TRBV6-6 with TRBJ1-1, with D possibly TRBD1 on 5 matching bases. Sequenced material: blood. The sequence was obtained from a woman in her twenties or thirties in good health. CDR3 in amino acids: CASSYTEGLNEAFF. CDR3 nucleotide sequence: TGTGCCAGCAGTTACACTGAGGGGCTTAATGAAGCTTTCTTT.